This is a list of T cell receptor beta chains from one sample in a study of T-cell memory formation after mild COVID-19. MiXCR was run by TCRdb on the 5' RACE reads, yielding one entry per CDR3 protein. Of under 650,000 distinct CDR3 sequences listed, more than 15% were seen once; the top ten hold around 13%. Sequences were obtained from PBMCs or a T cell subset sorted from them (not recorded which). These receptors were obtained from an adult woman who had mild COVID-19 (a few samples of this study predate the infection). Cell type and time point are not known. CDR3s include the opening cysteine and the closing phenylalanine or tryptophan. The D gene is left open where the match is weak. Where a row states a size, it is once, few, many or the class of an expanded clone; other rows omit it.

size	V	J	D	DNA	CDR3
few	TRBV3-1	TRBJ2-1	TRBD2	TGTGCCAGCAGCCCGAAAAGCGGGGGGGCCTACAATGAGCAGTTCTTC	CASSPKSGGAYNEQFF
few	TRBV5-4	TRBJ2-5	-	TGTGCCAGCAGCTATTTCGCTGGGGGTGAGACCCAGTACTTC	CASSYFAGGETQYF
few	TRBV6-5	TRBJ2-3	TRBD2	TGTGCCAGCAGCCGCCGCGGGGGGGCCGGGGATACGCAGTATTTT	CASSRRGGAGDTQYF
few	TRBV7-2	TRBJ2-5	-	TGTGCCAGCAGCTTAACCCCCGGGGGGCGTAAGGAGACCCAGTACTTC	CASSLTPGGRKETQYF
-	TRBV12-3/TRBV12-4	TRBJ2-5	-	TGTGCCAGCAGTCCGGGGACTCCACTATCGGTTCGCGGGGGCTGGGAGACCCAGTACTTC	CASSPGTPLSVRGGWETQYF
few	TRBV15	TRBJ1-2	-	TGTGCCACCAGCAGAAACAGGGTTAACTATGGCTACACCTTC	CATSRNRVNYGYTF
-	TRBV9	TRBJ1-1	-	TGTGCCAGCAGCGTAGCGGGGAGTCCCATAGCCCCGAACACTGAAGCTTTCTTT	CASSVAGSPIAPNTEAFF
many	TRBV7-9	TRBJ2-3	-	TGTGCCAGCAGCTTCTGGACGGCGCGGGGCTGGGATACGCAGTATTTT	CASSFWTARGWDTQYF
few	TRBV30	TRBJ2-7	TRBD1	TGTGCCTGGAGTGTATTGGGACAGCTCTACGAGCAGTACTTC	CAWSVLGQLYEQYF
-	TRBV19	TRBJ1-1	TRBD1	TGTGCCACCACGGACAGGGAGGAGGGCACTGAAGCTTTCTTT	CATTDREEGTEAFF
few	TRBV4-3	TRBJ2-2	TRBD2	TGCGCCAGCAGCCTCAACCCAGGGACTAGCGAAGACACCGGGGAGCTGTTTTTT	CASSLNPGTSEDTGELFF
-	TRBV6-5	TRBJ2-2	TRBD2	TGTGCCAGACCACGAGGACTAGCTCCACCTTACACCGGGGAGCTGTTTTTT	CARPRGLAPPYTGELFF
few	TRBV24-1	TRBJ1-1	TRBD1	TGTGCCACCAGTGAACCTAGACAGGGGAACACTGAAGCTTTCTTT	CATSEPRQGNTEAFF
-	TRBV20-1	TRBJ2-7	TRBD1	TGCAGTGCAACGACAGGGGGCTACGAGCAGTACTTC	CSATTGGYEQYF
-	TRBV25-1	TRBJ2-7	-	TGTGCCAGCAGTGACATCTACGAGCAGTACTTC	CASSDIYEQYF
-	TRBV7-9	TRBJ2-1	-	TGTGCCAGCAGCTTAGTGGCGGGACGCGAGTTCTTC	CASSLVAGREFF
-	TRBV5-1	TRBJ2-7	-	TGCGCCAGCAGCTTGGAGAGACCTCCCTACGAGCAGTACTTC	CASSLERPPYEQYF
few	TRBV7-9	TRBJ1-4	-	TGTGCCAGCAGCACGTCACAGGGAGAAGAAAAACTGTTTTTT	CASSTSQGEEKLFF
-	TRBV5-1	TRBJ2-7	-	TGCGCCAGCAGCTTGGAAGGACAGAGCTCCTACGAGCAGTACTTC	CASSLEGQSSYEQYF
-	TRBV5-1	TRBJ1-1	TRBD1	TGCGCCAGCAGCTTGGAAACAGGGGGCATGAACACTGAAGCTTTCTTT	CASSLETGGMNTEAFF
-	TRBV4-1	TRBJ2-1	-	TGCGCCAGCAGCCAGCCGGGGGCGGCCAATGAGCAGTTCTTC	CASSQPGAANEQFF
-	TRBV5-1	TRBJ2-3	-	TGCGCCAGCAGCTTAGACCGGGACCTGGAAACTAGCACAGATACGCAGTATTTT	CASSLDRDLETSTDTQYF
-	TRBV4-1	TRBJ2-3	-	TGCGCCAGCAGCCAAGAAGTAAGCCTTGGGGCAGATACGCAGTATTTT	CASSQEVSLGADTQYF
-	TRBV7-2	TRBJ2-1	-	TGTGCCAGCAGGGATACCGCGGGGATCTCCTACAATGAGCAGTTCTTC	CASRDTAGISYNEQFF
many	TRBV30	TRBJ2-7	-	TGTGCCTGGAGGGGGAGGTCCTCCTACGAGCAGTACTTC	CAWRGRSSYEQYF
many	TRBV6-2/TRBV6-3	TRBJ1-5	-	TGTGCCAGCAGTTCCGGGACGGAGCAGGGGCCCCAGCATTTT	CASSSGTEQGPQHF
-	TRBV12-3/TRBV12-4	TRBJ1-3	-	TGTGCCAGCAGTCCCACCCTAAACCGGGCGTCTGGAAACACCATATATTTT	CASSPTLNRASGNTIYF
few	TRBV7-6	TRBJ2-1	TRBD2	TGTGCCAGCAGCCCAAGAACTAGCGGGGGGGCCTCCTACAATGAGCAGTTCTTC	CASSPRTSGGASYNEQFF
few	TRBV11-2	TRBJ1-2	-	TGTGCCAGCAGCTTAAACAGGCTCCTCTCCTATGGCTACACCTTC	CASSLNRLLSYGYTF
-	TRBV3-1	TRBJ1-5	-	TGTGCCAGCAGCCAAGGGAGAGGGGGCAATCAGCCCCAGCATTTT	CASSQGRGGNQPQHF
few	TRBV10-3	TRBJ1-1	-	TGTGCCATCCGGAACCCTGCCAGGATAGAAGCTTTCTTT	CAIRNPARIEAFF
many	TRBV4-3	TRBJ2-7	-	TGCGCCAGCAGCCCTTCCCAGGGCTACGAGCAGTACTTC	CASSPSQGYEQYF
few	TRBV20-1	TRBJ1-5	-	TGCAGTGCGCCCGGGGACCGACGAGGGCAGCCCCAGCATTTT	CSAPGDRRGQPQHF
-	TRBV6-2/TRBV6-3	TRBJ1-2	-	TGTGCCAGCAGTTACCCGACAGCCACTAACTATGGCTACACCTTC	CASSYPTATNYGYTF
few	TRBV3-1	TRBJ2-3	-	TGTGCCAGCAGGCCGACAGTTTCTAGCACAGATACGCAGTATTTT	CASRPTVSSTDTQYF
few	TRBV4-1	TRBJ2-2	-	TGCGCCAGCAGCCCCCTGGAGGGGGGATCCGGGGAGCTGTTTTTT	CASSPLEGGSGELFF
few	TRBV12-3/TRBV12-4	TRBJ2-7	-	TGTGCCAGCAGTTTAAAAGGCGGCACCTCCTACGAGCAGTACTTC	CASSLKGGTSYEQYF
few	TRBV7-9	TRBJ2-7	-	TGTGCCAGCAGCTTAGCCGGGACCGGAGACTACTACGAGCAGTACTTC	CASSLAGTGDYYEQYF
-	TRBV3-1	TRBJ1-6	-	TGTGCCAGCAGCCCACCCGGGCGACGGTTTAATTCACCCCTCCACTTT	CASSPPGRRFNSPLHF
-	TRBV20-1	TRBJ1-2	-	TGCAGTGCTACCCTGGGGGGTTTGGACTATGGCTACACCTTC	CSATLGGLDYGYTF
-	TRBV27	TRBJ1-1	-	TGTGCCAGCAGTTTATCGATTGCCCTGAACACTGAAGCTTTCTTT	CASSLSIALNTEAFF
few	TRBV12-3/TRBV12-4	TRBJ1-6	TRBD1	TGTGCCAGCAGTTCCCGGGACAGGACCTTCTCCTATAATTCACCCCTCCACTTT	CASSSRDRTFSYNSPLHF
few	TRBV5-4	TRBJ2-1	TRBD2	TGTGCCACTCAGGGAGCGGGACGGGGGATGGAGCAGTTCTTC	CATQGAGRGMEQFF
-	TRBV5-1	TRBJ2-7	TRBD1	TGCGCCAGCAGCTCTATGGGGACAGGGGGCTACGAGCAGTACTTC	CASSSMGTGGYEQYF
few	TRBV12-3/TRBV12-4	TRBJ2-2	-	TGTGCCAGCAGCCCCCAGCTAGCCGGGGAGCTGTTTTTT	CASSPQLAGELFF
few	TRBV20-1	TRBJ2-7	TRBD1	TGCAGTGCTAGCAGACAGGGTGACTCCTACGAGCAGTACTTC	CSASRQGDSYEQYF
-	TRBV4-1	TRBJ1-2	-	TGCGCCAGCAGCCACGCAAGACGGGGGTTCGGCTACACCTTC	CASSHARRGFGYTF
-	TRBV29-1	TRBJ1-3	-	TGCAGCGTTTGGGGGGCGAATGGAAACACCATATATTTT	CSVWGANGNTIYF
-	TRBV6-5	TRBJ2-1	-	TGTGCCAGCAGTTACTCGACAGTTGCGGATGAGCAGTTCTTC	CASSYSTVADEQFF
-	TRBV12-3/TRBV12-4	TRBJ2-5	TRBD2	TGTGCCAGCAGAACCGGACTAGCGGGGCAAGAGACCCAGTACTTC	CASRTGLAGQETQYF
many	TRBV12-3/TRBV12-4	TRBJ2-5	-	TGTGCCAGCAGTTCACGGCGCTTGGAGACCCAGTACTTC	CASSSRRLETQYF
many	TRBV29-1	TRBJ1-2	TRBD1	TGCAGCGTTGATGTTCCAACCGAGGGGGCTGCTAACTATGGCTACACCTTC	CSVDVPTEGAANYGYTF
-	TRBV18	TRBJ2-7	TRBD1	TGTGCCAGCTCACCACCTCAGGGGGCCTACGAGCAGTACTTC	CASSPPQGAYEQYF
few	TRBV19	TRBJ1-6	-	TGTGCCAGTACTACCGGGACGGGCAATTCACCCCTCCACTTT	CASTTGTGNSPLHF
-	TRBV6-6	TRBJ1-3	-	TGTGCCAGTTATCCAGGGACCGGAAACACCATATATTTT	CASYPGTGNTIYF
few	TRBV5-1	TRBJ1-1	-	TGCGCCAGCAGCTTGGGTACAGGGAGGACCGCTGAAGCTTTCTTT	CASSLGTGRTAEAFF
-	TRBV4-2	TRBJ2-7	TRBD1	TGTGCCAGCAGCCAAGGGGGACAGGTTGGCGACGAGCAGTACTTC	CASSQGGQVGDEQYF
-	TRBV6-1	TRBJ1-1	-	TGTGCCAGCAGTGGCCGGAGGGAGTGGCGCGGTGGGACTGAAGCTTTCTTT	CASSGRREWRGGTEAFF
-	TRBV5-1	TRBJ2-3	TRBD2	TGCGCCAGCAGCTTACGGGGACTAGCGGGGGGCATCCCCACAGATACGCAGTATTTT	CASSLRGLAGGIPTDTQYF